This T cell receptor beta chain was captured by sequencing in a study of cytomegalovirus exposure and HLA in healthy donors. The CDR3 runs to 17 residues. Trimming stripped 5 bases from V and 1 base from J, with 18 bases between. Per the germline V gene, CDR1 is SGHTA and CDR2 is FQGNSA. The PCR used 60 Vbeta and 13 Jbeta primers. The data were produced by immunoSEQ multiplex PCR, yet TCRdb's version contains in-frame clones alone and is incomplete. Here the sample spans 150,000 to 200,000 clones, 79% being singletons. This clonotype was obtained from a woman in her 50s in good health and CMV-seronegative. The J gene is TRBJ1-5, the V gene TRBV7-2, with D perhaps matching TRBD1 (6 bases). What was sequenced was PBMCs. The CDR3 nucleotides read TGTGCCAGCAGCCCTGGGGCAGGGGCTAGGAGCAATCAGCCCCAGCATTTT. It yields the protein CASSPGAGARSNQPQHF.